What follows are 5 T cell receptor beta chains derived from one specimen sequenced in a study of shared clonotypes between healthy human individuals. The table came from immunoSEQ multiplex PCR; TCRdb's copy has only in-frame clones and leaves some out. Among 2 million to 3 million clones listed, 93% were seen once. Sequencing was done on a sample of naive CD4+ T cells from PBMCs. Subset meaning: CD45RA+ positively selected. The receptor set was obtained from a man aged 18-30 years in good health. Some clones in this sample may be carry-over from other donors' samples.

The V and J genes are TRBV13 and TRBJ2-6; TRBD1 matches 12 bases. The J segment lost 1 base and the V segment lost 11 bases, leaving 6 bases of the junction unmatched. CDR3 length: 16 amino acids. The germline V gene has CDR1 PRHDT and CDR2 FYEKMQ (reference sequence). CDR3 loop: CAAGDRGRSGANVLTF. The CDR3 nucleotides read TGTGCCGCGGGGGACAGGGGGCGGTCTGGGGCCAACGTCCTGACTTTC.

This chain links TRBV2 with TRBJ2-2; D is unresolved. This CDR3 has 14 amino acids. Trimming cost V 3 bases and J 5 bases, with 10 bases left between them. Germline values: CDR1 SNHLY, CDR2 FYNNEI. The DNA for the CDR3 is TGTGCCAGCAGTGAGGATGGGGTAACCGGGGAGCTGTTTTTT. Amino acid sequence: CASSEDGVTGELFF.

J is TRBJ2-1 and V is TRBV11-2, with D tentatively TRBD1 or TRBD2 (6 bases each). From germline, CDR1 is SGHAT and CDR2 FQNNGV. The CDR3 sequence is 16 residues long. Trimming removed 5 bases from V and 0 bases from J, with 14 bases in between. For the CDR3, the DNA is TGTGCCAGCAGCCCAGGAGGGGGGTTCTCCTACAATGAGCAGTTCTTC. This translates into CASSPGGGFSYNEQFF.

The chain joins TRBV28 to TRBJ2-5, with 11 bases lining up with TRBD1. Per germline, CDR1 MDHEN and CDR2 SYDVKM. J was trimmed by 5 bases and V by 1 base; bases with no gene match: 6. This CDR3 is 16 amino acids long. DNA for the CDR3: TGTGCCAGCAGTTTATTCCGGACAGGGGGCGTGGAGACCCAGTACTTC. Protein product: CASSLFRTGGVETQYF.

V and J are TRBV6-1 and TRBJ2-5, with D uncertain. There are 12 residues in the CDR3. Germline CDR1 reads MNHNS; CDR2 reads SASEGT. V was pared by 2 bases and J by 3 bases, with 4 bases between. CDR3 loop: CASSETKETQYF. Here the CDR3 DNA reads TGTGCCAGCAGTGAAACGAAAGAGACCCAGTACTTC.